Listed below are T cell receptor beta chains from one sample, sequenced in a study of blood T cell repertoires in COVID-19. Libraries were prepared by immunoSEQ multiplex PCR; TCRdb keeps only in-frame clonotypes and omits some of them. This sample has approximately 54,000 clones, with about four fifths found just once. The sequenced sample was peripheral blood. The source is a woman in her sixties or seventies with acute or convalescent COVID-19. CDR3s include the opening cysteine and the closing phenylalanine or tryptophan. The D gene is left open where the match is weak. Only some rows state a clone size, as once, few, many or a class for expanded clones.

clone_size: few; j_call: TRBJ1-2; v_call: TRBV5-8; d_call: TRBD1; cdr3_length: 15; cdr3_nt: TGTGCCAGCAGCTTTGAGACAGGGGCTTCCTATGGCTACACCTTC; cdr3_aa: CASSFETGASYGYTF
clone_size: -; j_call: TRBJ2-1; v_call: TRBV29-1; d_call: TRBD2; cdr3_length: 13; cdr3_nt: TGCAGCACTGGGGGACTAGCGGGGGGTGAGCAGTTCTTC; cdr3_aa: CSTGGLAGGEQFF
clone_size: -; j_call: TRBJ1-1; v_call: TRBV7-2; d_call: -; cdr3_length: 14; cdr3_nt: TGTGCCAGCAGCTCGAAGGGGCGTTACACTGAAGCTTTCTTT; cdr3_aa: CASSSKGRYTEAFF
clone_size: -; j_call: TRBJ1-2; v_call: TRBV3-1/TRBV3-2; d_call: TRBD1; cdr3_length: 15; cdr3_nt: TGTGCCAGCAGCCAAGGGCCAGGGGGACCCTATGGCTACACCTTC; cdr3_aa: CASSQGPGGPYGYTF
clone_size: -; j_call: TRBJ2-5; v_call: TRBV6-1; d_call: -; cdr3_length: 14; cdr3_nt: TGTGCCAGCAGTGAAACTGCTATCGGGGGGACCCAGTACTTC; cdr3_aa: CASSETAIGGTQYF
clone_size: -; j_call: TRBJ1-1; v_call: TRBV3-1/TRBV3-2; d_call: -; cdr3_length: 13; cdr3_nt: TGTGCCAGCAGCCAAGTACGGAGCACTGAAGCTTTCTTT; cdr3_aa: CASSQVRSTEAFF
clone_size: -; j_call: TRBJ1-4; v_call: TRBV19; d_call: TRBD1; cdr3_length: 14; cdr3_nt: TGTGCCAGTAGTAAGGGACAGCCCGCCTCGAAACTGTTTTTT; cdr3_aa: CASSKGQPASKLFF
clone_size: -; j_call: TRBJ1-1; v_call: TRBV6-5; d_call: -; cdr3_length: 12; cdr3_nt: TGTGCCATCGGGACTCCGAACACTGAAGCTTTCTTT; cdr3_aa: CAIGTPNTEAFF
clone_size: few; j_call: TRBJ2-3; v_call: TRBV9; d_call: TRBD2; cdr3_length: 16; cdr3_nt: TGTGCCAGCAGCGTAACCGGGACTAGGGTTACAGATACGCAGTATTTT; cdr3_aa: CASSVTGTRVTDTQYF
clone_size: -; j_call: TRBJ1-4; v_call: TRBV7-2; d_call: TRBD1; cdr3_length: 14; cdr3_nt: TGTGCCAGCAGCCTGGACAGGGGGAATGAAAAACTGTTTTTT; cdr3_aa: CASSLDRGNEKLFF
clone_size: -; j_call: TRBJ2-1; v_call: TRBV15; d_call: TRBD2; cdr3_length: 15; cdr3_nt: TGTGCCACCAGCGGGCTCGGGACTAGGCTCAATGAGCAGTTCTTC; cdr3_aa: CATSGLGTRLNEQFF
clone_size: -; j_call: TRBJ2-5; v_call: TRBV3-1/TRBV3-2; d_call: TRBD2; cdr3_length: 14; cdr3_nt: TGTGCCAGCAGCCAAGTCGGGGGGGGAGAGACCCAGTACTTC; cdr3_aa: CASSQVGGGETQYF
clone_size: -; j_call: TRBJ1-1; v_call: TRBV7-9; d_call: TRBD1; cdr3_length: 13; cdr3_nt: TGTGCCAGCAGTCAAGGACAGGGCACTGAAGCTTTCTTT; cdr3_aa: CASSQGQGTEAFF
clone_size: -; j_call: TRBJ1-2; v_call: TRBV9; d_call: -; cdr3_length: 13; cdr3_nt: TGTGCCAGCAGCGTAGTGGCGGGTATCGGCTACACCTTC; cdr3_aa: CASSVVAGIGYTF
clone_size: -; j_call: TRBJ1-1; v_call: TRBV19; d_call: -; cdr3_length: 13; cdr3_nt: TGTGCCAGTAGTATCAGGGAAATCACTGAAGCTTTCTTT; cdr3_aa: CASSIREITEAFF
clone_size: few; j_call: TRBJ1-2; v_call: TRBV20-1; d_call: TRBD1; cdr3_length: 11; cdr3_nt: TGCACCGGACAGGGAGTCTGGGGCTACACCTTC; cdr3_aa: CTGQGVWGYTF
clone_size: -; j_call: TRBJ2-1; v_call: TRBV5-1; d_call: TRBD1; cdr3_length: 15; cdr3_nt: TGCGCCAGCAGCTGGGGGACAGGAAGGTACAATGAGCAGTTCTTC; cdr3_aa: CASSWGTGRYNEQFF
clone_size: -; j_call: TRBJ2-1; v_call: TRBV3-1/TRBV3-2; d_call: TRBD2; cdr3_length: 14; cdr3_nt: TGTGCCAGCAGCCAAGCGGTAGCGGGGGCTTGGCAGTTCTTC; cdr3_aa: CASSQAVAGAWQFF
clone_size: -; j_call: TRBJ2-2; v_call: TRBV6-5; d_call: -; cdr3_length: 14; cdr3_nt: TGTGCCAGCATTCCCAGGGGCTCAAGGGGGGAGCTGTTTTTT; cdr3_aa: CASIPRGSRGELFF
clone_size: medium-sized; j_call: TRBJ1-2; v_call: TRBV3-1/TRBV3-2; d_call: -; cdr3_length: 14; cdr3_nt: TGTGCCAGCAGCCCGACAGGAAACCCCTATGGCTACACCTTC; cdr3_aa: CASSPTGNPYGYTF
clone_size: -; j_call: TRBJ2-5; v_call: TRBV29-1; d_call: -; cdr3_length: 11; cdr3_nt: TGCAGCGCCCCTCAGGGCGAGACCCAGTACTTC; cdr3_aa: CSAPQGETQYF
clone_size: -; j_call: TRBJ2-7; v_call: TRBV12-3/TRBV12-4; d_call: TRBD1; cdr3_length: 12; cdr3_nt: TGTGCCAGCAGCAACAGGGGCTACGAGCAGTACTTC; cdr3_aa: CASSNRGYEQYF
clone_size: -; j_call: TRBJ1-6; v_call: TRBV20-1; d_call: -; cdr3_length: 13; cdr3_nt: TGCAGTGCTAGTACTAGCAAGAATTCACCCCTCCACTTT; cdr3_aa: CSASTSKNSPLHF
clone_size: -; j_call: TRBJ2-5; v_call: TRBV5-4; d_call: TRBD2; cdr3_length: 16; cdr3_nt: TGTGCCAGCAGCGGGGGTTCGGGAGGGCGGTGGGAGACCCAGTACTTC; cdr3_aa: CASSGGSGGRWETQYF
clone_size: -; j_call: TRBJ2-3; v_call: TRBV7-8; d_call: -; cdr3_length: 13; cdr3_nt: TGTGCCAGCAGCTTCTCCCCCACAGATACGCAGTATTTT; cdr3_aa: CASSFSPTDTQYF
clone_size: -; j_call: TRBJ2-2; v_call: TRBV18; d_call: -; cdr3_length: 17; cdr3_nt: TGTGCCAGCTCACCTCTCGTTATAGGGGCAAGCGCCGGGGAGCTGTTTTTT; cdr3_aa: CASSPLVIGASAGELFF
clone_size: few; j_call: TRBJ2-1; v_call: TRBV7-9; d_call: TRBD2; cdr3_length: 15; cdr3_nt: TGTGCCAGCAGCTTCTCTAGCGGGAGGGATAATGAGCAGTTCTTC; cdr3_aa: CASSFSSGRDNEQFF
clone_size: -; j_call: TRBJ2-2; v_call: TRBV9; d_call: TRBD2; cdr3_length: 13; cdr3_nt: TGTGCCAGCAGCCCGTGGGGAGCGGGGAAGCTGTTTTTT; cdr3_aa: CASSPWGAGKLFF
clone_size: -; j_call: TRBJ1-1; v_call: TRBV10-3; d_call: -; cdr3_length: 13; cdr3_nt: TGTGCCATGGGGAAAGGGGGGGAGACTGAAGCTTTCTTT; cdr3_aa: CAMGKGGETEAFF
clone_size: -; j_call: TRBJ2-3; v_call: TRBV5-1; d_call: -; cdr3_length: 17; cdr3_nt: TGCGCCAGCAGCCCCCGCGCGCAAGGGGGGGCCGCAGATACGCAGTATTTT; cdr3_aa: CASSPRAQGGAADTQYF
clone_size: -; j_call: TRBJ2-1; v_call: TRBV4-1; d_call: TRBD2; cdr3_length: 15; cdr3_nt: TGCGCCAGCAGCCCGACTAGCGGCTCCTACAATGAGCAGTTCTTC; cdr3_aa: CASSPTSGSYNEQFF